Listed here are 22 T cell receptor beta chains from one sample, sequenced in a study of long-term antiretroviral therapy in people with HIV. Running of the v3.0 immunoSEQ assay took place at survey level. Measured with immunoSEQ multiplex PCR; TCRdb has only the in-frame clones, and not every one. This sample carries roughly 28,000 clones, 86% of them seen once, and the ten largest clones take around 4.7%. This specimen was unsorted PBMCs, taken just over 2.6 years after starting antiretroviral therapy. These receptors were obtained from a man aged 35-49 years with HIV.

V gene TRBV9 combines with J gene TRBJ1-1; the D is unclear. The CDR3 extends over 13 amino acids. V was pared by 4 bases and J by 0 bases, with 7 bases between. From germline, CDR1 is SGDLS and CDR2 YYNGEE. This CDR3 reads CASSIQMNTEAFF. The CDR3 nucleotides are TGTGCCAGCAGCATACAGATGAACACTGAAGCTTTCTTT.

The V and J genes are TRBV27 and TRBJ2-2, with D possibly called TRBD1 or TRBD2 (6 bases each). CDR1 MNHEY and CDR2 SMNVEV come from the germline V gene (reference sequence). This CDR3 has 15 amino acids. V shed 3 bases and J shed 7 bases, with 15 bases lying between them. Written as DNA, the CDR3 is TGTGCCAGCAGTTTCTTTTTAGGGGGGAACGGGGAGCTGTTTTTT. It codes for CASSFFLGGNGELFF.

The chain links TRBV11-2 to TRBJ1-1; no clear D gene. Trimming stripped 4 bases from V and 2 bases from J, with 11 bases between. This CDR3 contains 14 residues. Germline CDR1 SGHAT, CDR2 FQNNGV. CDR3 in amino acids: CASSSAASNTEAFF. DNA of the CDR3: TGTGCCAGCAGCTCGGCAGCTTCTAACACTGAAGCTTTCTTT.

This rearrangement joins TRBV5-6 to TRBJ2-1; D is perhaps TRBD2 (7 bases). Trimming took 4 bases from V and 8 from J, leaving 25 bases between them. Germline CDR1 is SGHDT and CDR2 is YYEEEE. The CDR3 sequence is 17 residues long. The CDR3: CASSPRGGRGRWDEQFF. DNA of the CDR3: TGTGCCAGCAGCCCCAGGGGAGGGCGTGGGAGGTGGGATGAGCAGTTCTTC.

This clone was detected once. This chain connects TRBV4-3 to TRBJ2-5, with a weak D call TRBD1 (5 bases). This CDR3 contains 15 residues. Trimming stripped 0 bases from V and 2 bases from J, with 10 bases between. Germline V gives CDR1 LGHNA, CDR2 YSLEER. CDR3 nucleotides: TGCGCCAGCAGCCAAGATGTTGACAGACAAGAGACCCAGTACTTC. Translation gives CASSQDVDRQETQYF.

The CDR3 region has the DNA TGTGCCAGCAGTGAGGGGGCGAACACTGAAGCTTTCTTT. Residues: CASSEGANTEAFF. The rearrangement uses TRBV6-1 and TRBJ1-1, with D tentatively TRBD1 (6 bases). V lost 3 bases and J lost 1, with 6 bases in between. Germline lookup yields CDR1 MNHNS and CDR2 SASEGT. This CDR3 has 13 amino acids.

The genes are TRBV19 and TRBJ1-6; D is perhaps TRBD1 (6 bases). CDR3 length: 15 residues. Germline CDR1 LNHDA, CDR2 SQIVND (reference sequence). V lost 6 bases to trimming and J lost 0 bases, with 9 bases between them. CDR3 DNA: TGTGCCAGTAGAGACAGGAGCTCCTATAATTCACCCCTCCACTTT. Residues: CASRDRSSYNSPLHF.

Turning to this clone: Sequence at one end of the junction differs from germline and may be a read error. The rearrangement joins TRBV15 to TRBJ1-5, with a possible D match to TRBD1 (5 bases). The germline CDR1 and CDR2 sequences are LNHNV and YYDKDF (reference sequence). This CDR3 is built from 15 residues. The chain's CDR3 is CATSRGRQGNQAQHF. The CDR3 DNA is TGTGCCACCAGCAGAGGTCGGCAGGGTAATCAGGCCCAGCATTTT.

The chain uses TRBV5-1 and TRBJ1-2; maybe TRBD1 (5 bases). V lost 4 bases and J lost 4, with 14 bases in between. CDR1 and CDR2 (germline): SGHRS, YFSETQ. The CDR3 spans 14 residues. The CDR3 spells CASSAGGEPYGYTF. CDR3 in DNA: TGCGCCAGCAGCGCCGGAGGGGAGCCCTATGGCTACACCTTC.

This chain joins TRBV28 and TRBJ2-3; unclear D gene. The CDR3 runs 11 residues. Germline lookup yields CDR1 MDHEN and CDR2 SYDVKM. With 3 bases removed from V and 8 bases from J, the gap between germline ends came to 6 bases. This CDR3 is CASSLPGTQYF. CDR3 DNA sequence: TGTGCCAGCAGTTTGCCCGGTACGCAGTATTTT.

The rearrangement links TRBV5-1 to TRBJ2-7, with 7 positions matching TRBD1. V shed 7 bases, J shed 2 bases, and the junction held 18 bases outside the gene matches. The germline V gene has CDR1 SGHRS and CDR2 YFSETQ. The CDR3 is 17 amino acids. The CDR3 spells CASAAPQGAGGAYEQYF. The CDR3 DNA reads TGCGCCAGCGCAGCGCCTCAAGGGGCAGGGGGTGCCTACGAGCAGTACTTC.

The rearrangement joins TRBV7-3 to TRBJ2-3; TRBD2 is a possible D gene (6 bases). This CDR3 spans 17 amino acids. Trimming left V 5 bases short and J 0 bases short, with 18 bases between. The germline V gene has CDR1 SGHTA and CDR2 FQGTGA. The CDR3 is CASSPGAAGTSTDTQYF. CDR3 bases: TGTGCCAGCAGCCCAGGCGCCGCGGGGACTAGCACAGATACGCAGTATTTT.

CDR3: CASSISTGSYEQYF. The CDR3 coding sequence is TGTGCCAGCAGCATATCGACGGGTTCCTACGAGCAGTACTTC. This chain connects TRBV11-2 to TRBJ2-7; D gene ambiguous. The CDR3 runs 14 residues. Trimming pared 5 bases from V and 1 base from J, leaving 12 bases between. Looked up from germline, CDR1 is SGHAT and CDR2 is FQNNGV.

The rearrangement joins TRBV28 to TRBJ1-2, with D perhaps matching TRBD1 (6 bases). V gave up 2 bases and J gave up 4 bases, with 17 bases separating them. Germline V gene lookup returns CDR1 MDHEN and CDR2 SYDVKM. CDR3 length: 16 amino acids. The CDR3 loop is CASSLGRRTAVYGYTF. DNA for the CDR3: TGTGCCAGCAGTTTAGGGAGAAGGACAGCAGTCTATGGCTACACCTTC.

The chain combines TRBV18 with TRBJ1-1, with D possibly TRBD1 on 6 matching bases. The germline V and J ends were trimmed by 3 bases and 3 bases, with 11 bases remaining between them. Germline lookup yields CDR1 KGHSH and CDR2 LQKENI. The CDR3 covers 14 residues. CDR3 region: CASSPGGGHTEAFF. The CDR3 DNA reads TGTGCCAGCTCACCGGGCGGGGGGCACACTGAAGCTTTCTTT.

This sequence joins TRBV6-1 and TRBJ1-1; D gene uncertain. Germline lookup yields CDR1 MNHNS and CDR2 SASEGT. V shed 4 bases and J shed 1 base, with 13 bases lying between them. The length of the CDR3 is 15 residues. CDR3 protein: CASSVWWEGNTEAFF. The CDR3 DNA reads as TGTGCCAGCAGTGTCTGGTGGGAGGGGAACACTGAAGCTTTCTTT.

The chain uses TRBV27 and TRBJ2-7; TRBD2 aligns across 8 bases. The CDR3 consists of 14 residues. V shed 3 bases and J 0 bases; nucleotides not matched to a gene: 1. Germline values: CDR1 MNHEY, CDR2 SMNVEV (reference sequence). CDR3: CASSFTSGSYEQYF. The CDR3 nucleotides are TGTGCCAGCAGTTTCACTAGCGGCTCCTACGAGCAGTACTTC.

The V and J genes are TRBV7-2 and TRBJ1-3; D uncertain. V was trimmed by 5 bases and J by 8 bases, leaving 19 bases between them. The CDR3 contains 15 residues. Germline V gene lookup returns CDR1 SGHTA and CDR2 FQGNSA. The DNA of the CDR3 is TGTGCCAGCAGCCCGGACGGCTACCTTACGGACACCATATATTTT. Translation: CASSPDGYLTDTIYF.

CDR3 DNA: TGTGCCAGTGGGGGGGGCTTGGGCACTGAAGCTTTCTTT. Translation: CASGGGLGTEAFF. This chain connects TRBV19 to TRBJ1-1, with D possibly matching TRBD1 (6 bases). The CDR3 covers 13 residues. Between the trimmed V and J ends, which lost 8 bases and 4 bases, there was a span of 14 bases. Germline CDR1 and CDR2: LNHDA and SQIVND (reference sequence).

V and J are TRBV7-9 and TRBJ2-3, with D maybe TRBD1 (5 bases). The ends were cut back, 1 base at V and 8 bases at J, with 7 bases in the middle. The CDR3 contains 12 residues. Looked up from germline, CDR1 is SEHNR and CDR2 is FQNEAQ (reference sequence). For the CDR3, the DNA is TGTGCCAGCAGCTTAGAGCAGGGTACGCAGTATTTT. Translated, it gives CASSLEQGTQYF. Filled out from reference TRBV7-9 and TRBJ2-3, the complete variable domain reads DTGVSQNPRHKITKRGQNVTFRCDPISEHNRLYWYRQTLGQGPEFLTYFQNEAQLEKSRLLSDRFSAERPKGSFSTLEIQRTEQGDSAMYLCASSLEQGTQYFGPGTRLTVL.

The chain carries TRBV27 and TRBJ2-1; 8 bases map to TRBD2. The CDR3 has 14 residues. The trim removed 5 bases at V and 4 bases at J, leaving 4 bases unmatched. Germline assignment: CDR1 MNHEY and CDR2 SMNVEV (reference sequence). DNA of the CDR3: TGTGCCAGCAGTGGGCTAGCGGGTTACAATGAGCAGTTCTTC. Its protein product is CASSGLAGYNEQFF.

This clone came up a few times. The chain recombines TRBV9 with TRBJ1-1; D remains ambiguous. The V gene's germline CDR1 is SGDLS and CDR2 YYNGEE. Trimming pared 0 bases from V and 5 bases from J, leaving 17 bases between. This CDR3 is built from 16 residues. DNA for the CDR3: TGTGCCAGCAGCGTAGGGAGTGTGGTGGGAGTGACTGAAGCTTTCTTT. Translating it yields CASSVGSVVGVTEAFF.